The following is a TCR beta chain sequence with its context. This sample is part of a study of T-cell reconstitution after alpha-beta-depleted transplantation in children. This CDR3 region has 17 residues. Trimming removed 6 bases from V and 0 bases from J; junction bases left unmatched: 10. Germline V CDR1 and CDR2: WSHSY, SAAADI. During its preparation, the TCRbeta library received unique molecular identifiers. TCRdb used MiXCR to reprocess the PCR reads, holding one entry per CDR3 protein. This table has about 900,000 distinct CDR3 sequences, roughly 29% appearing once. The clonotype comes from a boy in the first two years of life who had a stem cell transplant for SCID, so the T cells may come from the graft donor. The gene calls are TRBV10-2 and TRBJ2-7, with TRBD2 matching over 11 bases. Material: PBMCs, mostly from graft donor cells, obtained 360 days after TCRalphabeta/CD19-depleted stem cell transplant. CDR3 in amino acids: CASSLAGGPISSYEQYF. CDR3 nucleotide sequence: TGCGCCAGCAGCTTAGCGGGAGGGCCTATCAGCTCCTACGAGCAGTACTTC.